These 10 T cell receptor beta chains were all obtained from the same sample, sequenced in a study of radiotherapy plus CTLA-4 blockade in lung cancer. The method was immunoSEQ multiplex PCR; TCRdb's version includes in-frame clones alone and lacks a portion of them. The data contain about 80,000 clones, approximately 86% of them singletons. Sample: peripheral blood, taken from a patient treated with radiotherapy plus ipilimumab. The receptor set was obtained from a human donor with non-small cell lung cancer who had stable disease on radiotherapy plus ipilimumab.

This chain joins TRBV7-3 and TRBJ2-2; 7 bases are a match to TRBD1. The germline V gene has CDR1 SGHTA and CDR2 FQGTGA. V shed 5 bases, J shed 1 base, and the junction held 4 bases outside the gene matches. The CDR3 extends over 15 amino acids. CDR3 in amino acids: CASSRDRENTGELFF. CDR3 in DNA: TGTGCCAGCAGCCGTGACAGGGAGAACACCGGGGAGCTGTTTTTT. The full variable domain, with the rest looked up from reference TRBV7-3 and TRBJ2-2, is GAGVSQTPSNKVTEKGKYVELRCDPISGHTALYWYRQSLGQGPEFLIYFQGTGAADDSGLPNDRFFAVRPEGSVSTLKIQRTERGDSAVYLCASSRDRENTGELFFGEGSRLTVL.

The rearrangement uses TRBV7-9 and TRBJ2-7, with D unresolved. Between the trimmed V and J ends, which lost 5 bases and 4 bases, there was a span of 9 bases. There are 12 residues in the CDR3. CDR1 is SEHNR and CDR2 is FQNEAQ in the germline V gene (reference sequence). CDR3: CASSHNVYEQYF. The CDR3 DNA follows: TGTGCCAGCAGCCACAATGTGTACGAGCAGTACTTC.

The V and J genes are TRBV7-7 and TRBJ1-2, with 12 nucleotides matching TRBD1. This CDR3 is built from 16 residues. The V gene's germline CDR1 is SSHAT and CDR2 FNYEAQ (reference sequence). Trimming at V came to 5 bases and at J to 3 bases, leaving 7 bases not matched to a gene. The CDR3 protein is CASSRGTGGADYGYTF. Here the CDR3 DNA reads TGTGCCAGCAGCCGCGGGACAGGGGGCGCGGACTATGGCTACACCTTC.

This rearrangement joins TRBV5-5 to TRBJ1-5; 8 bases line up with TRBD1. Germline V gives CDR1 SGHKS, CDR2 YYEKEE (reference sequence). CDR3 length equals 15 residues. V dropped 4 bases and J dropped 3; count of bases not matched to a gene: 6. Here the CDR3 reads CASSAGQAYNQPQHF. Here the CDR3 DNA reads TGTGCCAGCAGCGCGGGACAGGCTTACAATCAGCCCCAGCATTTT.

The V gene is TRBV4-2, the J gene TRBJ2-5; 10 bases agree with TRBD1. Germline CDR1 is LGHNA and CDR2 is YNFKEQ. The V segment lost 4 bases and the J segment 5 bases; nucleotides outside the gene matches: 10. The CDR3 totals 16 residues. CDR3 in amino acids: CASSLVGTGVVETQYF. CDR3 bases: TGTGCCAGCAGCCTAGTTGGGACAGGGGTGGTCGAGACCCAGTACTTC.

The chain employs TRBV6-1 and TRBJ2-1; 9 nucleotides agree with TRBD2. The junction had 12 bases not matched to a gene; V was cut back by 2 bases and J by 7 bases. This CDR3 comprises 17 residues. CDR1 is MNHNS, CDR2 SASEGT, per germline. CDR3: CASSEPSVAGAGNEQFF. The CDR3 DNA reads as TGTGCCAGCAGTGAACCCTCGGTAGCGGGGGCGGGGAATGAGCAGTTCTTC.

The chain joins TRBV28 to TRBJ1-2, with 9 bases aligning to TRBD1. Germline CDR1 reads MDHEN; CDR2 reads SYDVKM. After removal of 6 bases from V and 8 bases from J, the junction contained 10 bases not matched to a gene. This CDR3 is 14 amino acids long. The CDR3 is CASRETGGGEGYTF. CDR3 DNA sequence: TGTGCCAGCAGGGAAACAGGGGGCGGCGAAGGCTACACCTTC.

The chain couples TRBV28 to TRBJ2-7; D may correspond to TRBD1 or TRBD2 (5 bases each). The germline CDR1 and CDR2 sequences are MDHEN and SYDVKM. The CDR3 has 14 residues. The V end lost 5 bases, the J end lost 1 base, and 12 bases lay between the germline ends. CDR3 coding DNA: TGTGCCAGCAGTAGTGGGGGACCTTCCTACGAGCAGTACTTC. It translates to CASSSGGPSYEQYF.

The chain employs TRBV2 and TRBJ2-3; D is unresolved. There are 10 residues in the CDR3. Germline CDR1 is SNHLY and CDR2 is FYNNEI. Between the trimmed V and J ends, which lost 7 bases and 8 bases, there was a span of 7 bases. CDR3 protein: CASTTSTQYF. In nucleotides, the CDR3 is TGTGCCAGCACGACTTCTACGCAGTATTTT. The full variable domain, with the rest looked up from reference TRBV2 and TRBJ2-3, is EPEVTQTPSHQVTQMGQEVILRCVPISNHLYFYWYRQILGQKVEFLVSFYNNEISEKSEIFDDQFSVERPDGSNFTLKIRSTKLEDSAMYFCASTTSTQYFGPGTRLTVL.

V gene TRBV19 combines with J gene TRBJ1-5; tentatively, D is TRBD1 (5 bases). The CDR3 spans 14 residues. With 4 bases removed from V and 6 bases from J, the gap between germline ends came to 13 bases. Germline values: CDR1 LNHDA, CDR2 SQIVND (reference sequence). CDR3 residues: CASSKGLAAQPQHF. In DNA form, the CDR3 reads TGTGCCAGTAGTAAGGGGCTAGCGGCTCAGCCCCAGCATTTT.